This T cell receptor (beta chain) comes out of a study of tumor-infiltrating lymphocytes in primary liver carcinoma (TCRdb year 2017). As for the study more broadly: The five patients, three men and two women aged 30 to 69 years, had hepatocellular carcinoma (four) or combined HCC and intrahepatic cholangiocarcinoma (one). For each liver tumor, the study sampled five regions along with adjacent normal tissue and blood, and applied TCRbeta repertoire sequencing, expression microarrays and whole-exome sequencing. Samples yielded roughly 3.5 to 8 million productive TCRbeta reads; read depth did not differ significantly between tissue types. A total of roughly 35 specimens from 5 patients, comprising some 25 tumor regions, 5 adjacent noncancerous liver tissues and 5 peripheral blood samples, were covered by TCRbeta repertoire sequencing. To link TCRbeta repertoire diversity with the local molecular phenotype, the approximately 23 tumor region samples were profiled using Agilent mRNA microarrays. The five patients had tumors staged T1-T3 N0M0, with maximum diameters ranging from about 4.2 to 10 cm. High reproducibility was observed for the technical replicate repertoires, with mean shared-clone rates approximately 0.9 and correlation coefficients above 0.95.

A constant-region primer and ProtoScript II reverse transcriptase were used to reverse-transcribe TCRbeta-specific cDNA from 500 ng total RNA. Construction of the TCRbeta libraries relied on three nested rounds of multiplex PCR, following a slightly modified ARM-PCR procedure. Each of the first two PCR rounds ran for around 9 cycles and used multiplex TRBV1-TRBV30 forward primers together with a Cbeta reverse primer. A final 25-cycle PCR with Deep VentR polymerase added sample barcodes and Illumina adapters. Before sequencing, amplicons between 200 and 500 bp were purified from gel using a QIAquick gel extraction kit. The TCRbeta amplicons were sequenced with 250-bp paired-end reads on an Illumina HiSeq 2500. The authors' analysis ran thus. Quality trimming of reads was performed with Trimmomatic v0.33, and paired reads were merged with FLASH v1.2.11 so that full CDR3 sequences could be recovered. MiGEC v1.2.1b assigned V, D and J germline segments to the rearranged TCRbeta sequences. Clonotype statistics and Shannon-Wiener diversity indices were computed with VDJtools v1.0.0. Except for diversity analysis, only each sample's 250 most abundant clonotypes were used in subsequent analyses to reduce sampling bias. The public reads were quality trimmed at Q25 with fastp and then assembled into clones with MiXCR by TCRdb, keeping productive beta chains. Rows matching on CDR3 protein sequence are summarized as one entry with the most common DNA and genes. V and J calls and clone size were set by TCRdb, not the authors. The sample contains tens of thousands of distinct CDR3 sequences, 75% to 85% of them found a single time. The ten largest account for roughly 34% of the sample.

General findings and caveats noted by the study authors: Because the samples were bulk and unsorted, CD4+ and CD8+ T cell repertoires could not be compared. Because sequencing covered only the TCR beta chain and unpaired alpha chains were not captured, true repertoire diversity is likely underestimated. A significantly larger repertoire fraction was made up by the top 250 clones in tumors than in blood (p = 0.039). The study included only five or six patients, and the authors note findings should be validated in a larger study. Only about 8-25% of top clones were found in all five regions of a tumor, suggesting spatial heterogeneity of tumor-infiltrating T cells. Repertoire overlap was higher between tumor regions (mean around 35%) than tumor-adjacent (approximately 17%) or tumor-blood (about 15%) pairs, consistent with antigen-driven expansion.

About this clonotype itself: Its antigen is currently not known. No much larger clone is present one base from it, and per-base qualities are unavailable.

In the germline V gene, CDR1 corresponds to SQVTM and CDR2 to ANQGSEA. For this chain, trimming is 3 bases at the V end and 10 bases at the J end, and the number of junction bases without a gene match is 7. Inclusive of the bounding cysteine and phenylalanine, the CDR3 is 13 residues long. Only CDR3 DNA is held: 39 bases, read in frame from base 1. Total RNA and DNA were co-extracted without cell sorting from approximately 20-30 mg of bulk tissue using the AllPrep DNA/RNA mini kit. Between November 2015 and March 2016, a handful of patients in China with histopathologically diagnosed primary liver carcinoma had surgical resection. Patients had chronic HBV infection and were treatment-naive at sampling. Each tumor was sampled at five spatially separated regions: the tumor centre plus the superior, inferior, left-lateral and right-lateral poles. According to histology, viable tumor cells made up more than 75% of every tumor sample. Fresh tumor and adjacent tissue pieces were bisected; one half was stored in RNAlater at -80°C, the other sent for histology.

The chain was built from TRBV29-1 and TRBJ2-3, with 10 bases aligning to TRBD2. The sequencing sample was made of liver tumor tissue from sampling region 5. The cell subset or site label for this specimen denotes: tumor region T5, tumor centre. The source of this sequence is a man aged 40-49 years with primary liver carcinoma and hepatitis B virus infection. The DNA sequence reads TGCAGCGTTGAGTTGACTAGCGGGCTCGCGCAGTATTTT. Its product reads: CSVELTSGLAQYF.